The 7 T cell receptor beta chains below all came from one sample that was sequenced in a study of shared clonotypes between healthy human individuals. Only in-frame clones appear in the TCRdb table, and some are missing; sequencing was by immunoSEQ multiplex PCR. The sample contains some 500,000 clones, 90% to 97% of which appear only once. The sequencing sample was made of naive CD4+ T cells sorted from blood. As to subset: CD45RA+ positively selected. These receptor sequences come from a young woman in good health.

Here the CDR3 DNA reads TGTGCCAGCAGTCTGAGGGGGTCACACTCTGGGGCCAACGTCCTGACTTTC. As protein: CASSLRGSHSGANVLTF. The chain links TRBV7-3 to TRBJ2-6, with TRBD1 as a possible D gene (6 bases). Looked up from germline, CDR1 is SGHTA and CDR2 is FQGTGA. The CDR3 extends over 17 amino acids. V lost 6 bases, J lost 0 bases, and 15 bases lay in between.

The gene calls are TRBV2 and TRBJ2-2, with TRBD1 as a possible D gene (6 bases). Trimming took 6 bases from V and 5 from J, leaving 13 bases between them. CDR1 is SNHLY, CDR2 FYNNEI, per germline. The CDR3 covers 14 residues. CDR3 loop: CASSQEGGTGELFF. In DNA, the CDR3 is TGTGCCAGCAGCCAAGAAGGGGGAACCGGGGAGCTGTTTTTT.

V is TRBV2 and J is TRBJ1-2; D is unclear. Germline V CDR1 and CDR2: SNHLY, FYNNEI. The CDR3 is 13 amino acids. Trimming pared 6 bases from V and 8 bases from J, leaving 16 bases between. CDR3 DNA: TGTGCCAGCAGGGCCGGGTCCTCGGGGGGCTACACCTTC. Its translation: CASRAGSSGGYTF.

The chain links TRBV11-2 to TRBJ2-5; 10 bases fit TRBD1. CDR1 is SGHAT, CDR2 FQNNGV, per germline. V gave up 5 bases and J gave up 11 bases; unmatched junction bases: 14. This CDR3 contains 15 residues. The chain's CDR3 is CASSPIDRGQREQYF. The DNA of the CDR3 is TGTGCCAGCAGCCCCATCGACAGGGGGCAAAGGGAGCAGTACTTC.

J is TRBJ2-7 and V is TRBV27, with unresolved D. CDR3 size: 14 residues. With 3 bases removed from V and 2 bases from J, the gap between germline ends came to 11 bases. Germline values: CDR1 MNHEY, CDR2 SMNVEV (reference sequence). In DNA form, the CDR3 reads TGTGCCAGCAGTTTCGCTGGAAAGACCTACGAGCAGTACTTC. This gives the protein CASSFAGKTYEQYF.

In its sample, this clone was seen once. This sequence joins TRBV4-1 and TRBJ1-6; D gene unclear. This CDR3 region has 16 residues. V dropped 0 bases and J dropped 7 bases, with 13 bases sitting between them. CDR1 is MGHRA, CDR2 YSYEKL, per germline. The CDR3 DNA reads as TGCGCCAGCAGCCAAGATTCGACGGTCGAGAATTCACCCCTCCACTTT. It yields the protein CASSQDSTVENSPLHF.

The chain is built from TRBV4-1 and TRBJ2-1; TRBD2 matches at 11 bases. CDR1 MGHRA and CDR2 YSYEKL come from the germline V gene. The length of the CDR3 is 17 residues. V gave up 4 bases and J gave up 5 bases; unmatched junction bases: 10. The CDR3 DNA is TGCGCCAGCAGCCGAGGGACGACTAGCGGGAACCACAATGAGCAGTTCTTC. Its protein product is CASSRGTTSGNHNEQFF.